This is a list of T cell receptor beta chains from one sample in a study of shared clonotypes between healthy human individuals. Sequenced by immunoSEQ multiplex PCR; TCRdb stores in-frame clones only, minus some. The sample carries 2 million to 2.5 million clones, 85% to 95% recorded once. Sequenced: naive CD4+ T cells from PBMCs. These TCRs come from a man between 18 and 35 years old in good health. Some clones in this sample may be carry-over from other donors' samples. Each CDR3 is given with its conserved first and last residue. The D gene is left open where the match is weak. The size entry is marked missing in some rows and otherwise reads once, few, many or a size class.

j_call	v_call	d_call	clone_size	cdr3_nt	cdr3_aa
TRBJ2-1	TRBV5-1	.	.	TGCGCCAGCAGATTAGGCGGAAGCTCCTACAATGAGCAGTTCTTC	CASRLGGSSYNEQFF
TRBJ2-5	TRBV15	.	.	TGTGCCACCAGCAGGGAGGGGGGGAGCCAAGAGACCCAGTACTTC	CATSREGGSQETQYF
TRBJ2-1	TRBV19	TRBD2	.	TGTGCCAGTAGTCCATTACTTAGCGGGAGGGCCTCGTCCTACAATGAGCAGTTCTTC	CASSPLLSGRASSYNEQFF
TRBJ2-1	TRBV6-1	.	.	TGTGCCAGCAGTGAAGCTCCCCGGGGGAGTGGCAATGAGCAGTTCTTC	CASSEAPRGSGNEQFF
TRBJ2-2	TRBV4-3	.	.	TGCGCCAGCAGCCAAGAATACGGGTCCGGGGAGCTGTTTTTT	CASSQEYGSGELFF
TRBJ1-4	TRBV6-1	TRBD1	.	TGTGCCAGCAGTTGGGGACAGGGGGCGGAAAAACTGTTTTTT	CASSWGQGAEKLFF
TRBJ2-5	TRBV4-3	.	.	TGCGCCAGCAGCCAAGGGGCCCACGGGTCGGAAGAGACCCAGTACTTC	CASSQGAHGSEETQYF
TRBJ1-4	TRBV6-1	.	.	TGTGCCAGCAGTGAAGGAGGACATCTTTCCAATGAAAAACTGTTTTTT	CASSEGGHLSNEKLFF
TRBJ1-5	TRBV2	.	once	TGTGCCAGCAGCGTAACAGTCGCACCCCAGCATTTT	CASSVTVAPQHF
TRBJ2-7	TRBV27	TRBD1	.	TGTGCCAGCAGTTTTCGGACAGGGACAACCTACGAGCAGTACTTC	CASSFRTGTTYEQYF
TRBJ1-1	TRBV5-1	.	.	TGCGCCAGCAGCTTGGAAAACATGAACACTGAAGCTTTCTTT	CASSLENMNTEAFF
TRBJ1-2	TRBV7-6	.	.	TGTGCCAGCACCGCCGGGGCGGGCGGATATGGCTACACCTTC	CASTAGAGGYGYTF
TRBJ2-7	TRBV5-1	.	.	TGCGCCAGTGGGGTCGGGGGCTCCTACGAGCAGTACTTC	CASGVGGSYEQYF
TRBJ1-2	TRBV28	TRBD1	.	TGTGCCAGCACCCGCCCCGGACAGGAGTATGGCTACACCTTC	CASTRPGQEYGYTF
TRBJ1-2	TRBV7-9	.	.	TGTGCCAGCAGCTTTAAGGGGGGCCTCGGGAATGGCTACACCTTC	CASSFKGGLGNGYTF
TRBJ2-7	TRBV18	.	.	TGTGCCAGCTCACCGGGCGACGAGCAGTACTTC	CASSPGDEQYF
TRBJ1-2	TRBV4-1	TRBD1	.	TGCGCCAGCAGCCAAGGGGAAGGGGGCGTGTTTCGTTACTATGGCTACACCTTC	CASSQGEGGVFRYYGYTF
TRBJ2-7	TRBV5-1	.	.	TGCGCCAGCAGCTTGGAAAGGGCTATTTACGAGCAGTACTTC	CASSLERAIYEQYF
TRBJ2-5	TRBV7-2	TRBD1	.	TGTGCCAGCAGCCCGTACTCGACAGGGGCCGAGACCCAGTACTTC	CASSPYSTGAETQYF
TRBJ1-1	TRBV7-2	.	.	TGTGCCAGCAGTCTCAGGGGTTCTGAAGCTTTCTTT	CASSLRGSEAFF
TRBJ2-7	TRBV2	TRBD2	.	TGTGCCAGCTGTGCAACGGGAGGGCCCTACGAGCAGTACTTC	CASCATGGPYEQYF
TRBJ1-1	TRBV5-1	.	.	TGCGCCAGCAGCTTGGTAGGCGGGGAAGCTTTCTTT	CASSLVGGEAFF
TRBJ1-4	TRBV7-2	TRBD1	.	TGTGCCAGCAGCCTACAGGGGTATCGCGAAAAACTGTTTTTT	CASSLQGYREKLFF
TRBJ1-1	TRBV5-4	.	once	TGTGCCAGCAGCACTGGGAGGACACCGACTAAAGCTTTCTTT	CASSTGRTPTKAFF
TRBJ2-1	TRBV28	.	.	TGTGCCAGCAGTCCCCCAACCGGGCGGGGGCAGTTCCATGAGCAGTTCTTC	CASSPPTGRGQFHEQFF
TRBJ1-3	TRBV19	.	once	TGTGCCAGTAGCTATGGAAACACCATATATTTT	CASSYGNTIYF
TRBJ1-3	TRBV7-9	TRBD1	.	TGTGCCAGCAGCTTAACGGGACAGGGGGACTCCACCATATATTTT	CASSLTGQGDSTIYF
TRBJ2-7	TRBV25-1	.	.	TGTGCCAGCAGTGAGGCCGGCACCTACGAGCAGTACTTC	CASSEAGTYEQYF
TRBJ2-4	TRBV29-1	TRBD1	once	TGCAGCGTGGAAAAGACAGGGGGCACGGACATTCAGTACTTC	CSVEKTGGTDIQYF
TRBJ2-5	TRBV5-5	TRBD2	.	TGTGCCAGCAGCTTAGCGGGAGGGGAGACCCAGTACTTC	CASSLAGGETQYF
TRBJ1-1	TRBV19	.	few	TGTGCCAGTAGTATCCCCAGCAGGGGCGAAAAGGCGAACACTGAAGCTTTCTTT	CASSIPSRGEKANTEAFF
TRBJ2-7	TRBV28	TRBD2	.	TGTGCCAGCAGTCTAGCGGGAGATTACGAGCAGTACTTC	CASSLAGDYEQYF
TRBJ2-3	TRBV5-1	TRBD2	.	TGCGCCAGCAGCTTGGTTGTCGGGGGAGGGGATACGCAGTATTTT	CASSLVVGGGDTQYF
TRBJ2-2	TRBV5-1	.	.	TGCGCCAGCAGCTTAGACCGGGGGAACACCGGGGAGCTGTTTTTT	CASSLDRGNTGELFF
TRBJ2-1	TRBV27	TRBD2	.	TGTGCCAGCAGTTTAAGACTAGCGAACAGGAATGAGCAGTTCTTC	CASSLRLANRNEQFF
TRBJ2-7	TRBV28	TRBD1	.	TGTGCCAGCAGTTTTCCCGGACAGGGACCCTACGAGCAGTACTTC	CASSFPGQGPYEQYF
TRBJ1-1	TRBV5-4	.	.	TGTGCCAGCAGCCCTACCGGAAAATCGGGCACTGAAGCTTTCTTT	CASSPTGKSGTEAFF
TRBJ2-7	TRBV30	.	.	TGTGCCTGGAAGGTGATGGGGGCCACCCTCTCCTACGAGCAGTACTTC	CAWKVMGATLSYEQYF
TRBJ2-5	TRBV28	.	.	TGTGCCAGCAATGAGTCCAAAAATACCCAGTACTTC	CASNESKNTQYF
TRBJ2-7	TRBV28	.	.	TGTGCCAGCAGTCCGGCCCTTGGGTTCCCCTACGAGCAGTACTTC	CASSPALGFPYEQYF
TRBJ2-3	TRBV27	.	.	TGTGCCAGCAGTTTGTCCGGAGGCACAGATACGCAGTATTTT	CASSLSGGTDTQYF
TRBJ2-1	TRBV6-5	TRBD1	.	TGTGCCAGCAATCGGGACAGGGCCAACAATGAGCAGTTCTTC	CASNRDRANNEQFF
TRBJ2-7	TRBV29-1	.	few	TGCAGCGTTGAAGGCATGAGGAGGGACGAGCAGTACTTC	CSVEGMRRDEQYF
TRBJ2-5	TRBV13	TRBD1	.	TGTGCCAGCAGCTGGGACAGGGCGAGCGGGACCCAGTACTTC	CASSWDRASGTQYF
TRBJ2-7	TRBV25-1	.	.	TGTGCCAGCAGTGAAGCGAGACTACCCTACGAGCAGTACTTC	CASSEARLPYEQYF
TRBJ1-4	TRBV28	.	few	TGTGCCAGCAGGCAGTCAATTGAAAAACTGTTTTTT	CASRQSIEKLFF
TRBJ1-5	TRBV6-1	.	.	TGTGCCAGCAGTGGACGACAGACCTATAGCAATCAGCCCCAGCATTTT	CASSGRQTYSNQPQHF
TRBJ2-7	TRBV2	.	.	TGTGCCAGCAGTACAGGGTACGAGCAGTACTTC	CASSTGYEQYF
TRBJ2-5	TRBV7-2	.	.	TGTGCCAGCAGCTCGGGACCGAGCGCGACCCAGTACTTC	CASSSGPSATQYF
TRBJ2-7	TRBV21-1	.	.	TGTGCCAGCAGCAAAGTAGGGGCTAGCGGTTCCTACGAGCAGTACTTC	CASSKVGASGSYEQYF
TRBJ2-7	TRBV5-1	.	once	TGCGCCAGCAGCTTAATTGGCGGTTCCTACGAGCAGTACTTC	CASSLIGGSYEQYF
TRBJ2-7	TRBV9	.	.	TGTGCCAGCAGCCCCCGCGGTGAGAGGTTTGGCGAGCAGTACTTC	CASSPRGERFGEQYF
TRBJ2-5	TRBV6-1	TRBD1	.	TGTGCCAGCAGTGAAAGCAGGGGGCACGGAGAGACCCAGTACTTC	CASSESRGHGETQYF
TRBJ1-6	TRBV5-6	.	.	TGTGCCAGCAGCTTGATCTCCACGGGGAATTCACCCCTCCACTTT	CASSLISTGNSPLHF
TRBJ1-4	TRBV19	.	.	TGTGCCAGTAGTAGATCCGGGACGGCGGACGGAAAACTGTTTTTT	CASSRSGTADGKLFF
TRBJ1-5	TRBV19	TRBD1	.	TGTGCCAGTAGAGGGACAGATTATAGCAATCAGCCCCAGCATTTT	CASRGTDYSNQPQHF
TRBJ1-2	TRBV27	TRBD1	.	TGTGCCAGCAGTTCCAACTCCGACAGGGATGTCTATGGCTACACCTTC	CASSSNSDRDVYGYTF
TRBJ2-1	TRBV19	TRBD2	.	TGTGCCAGTAGTCCCCTCGGGACTAGCGGGAGCTACAATGAGCAGTTCTTC	CASSPLGTSGSYNEQFF